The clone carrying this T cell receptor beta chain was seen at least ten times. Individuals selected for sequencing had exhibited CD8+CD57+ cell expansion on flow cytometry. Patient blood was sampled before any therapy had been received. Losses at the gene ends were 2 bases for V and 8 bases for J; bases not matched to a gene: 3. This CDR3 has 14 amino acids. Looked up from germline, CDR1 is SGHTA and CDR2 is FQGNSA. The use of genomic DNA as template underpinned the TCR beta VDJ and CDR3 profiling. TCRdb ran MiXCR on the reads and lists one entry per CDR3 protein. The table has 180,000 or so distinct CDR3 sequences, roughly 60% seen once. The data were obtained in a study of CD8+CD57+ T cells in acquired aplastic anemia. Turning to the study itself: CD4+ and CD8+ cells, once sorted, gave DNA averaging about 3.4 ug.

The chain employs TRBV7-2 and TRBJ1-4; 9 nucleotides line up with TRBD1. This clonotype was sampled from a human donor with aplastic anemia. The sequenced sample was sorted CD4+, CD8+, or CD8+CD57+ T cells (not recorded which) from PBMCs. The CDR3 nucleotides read TGTGCCAGCAGCTTAAACAGGGGGCAAGAAAAACTGTTTTTT. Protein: CASSLNRGQEKLFF.